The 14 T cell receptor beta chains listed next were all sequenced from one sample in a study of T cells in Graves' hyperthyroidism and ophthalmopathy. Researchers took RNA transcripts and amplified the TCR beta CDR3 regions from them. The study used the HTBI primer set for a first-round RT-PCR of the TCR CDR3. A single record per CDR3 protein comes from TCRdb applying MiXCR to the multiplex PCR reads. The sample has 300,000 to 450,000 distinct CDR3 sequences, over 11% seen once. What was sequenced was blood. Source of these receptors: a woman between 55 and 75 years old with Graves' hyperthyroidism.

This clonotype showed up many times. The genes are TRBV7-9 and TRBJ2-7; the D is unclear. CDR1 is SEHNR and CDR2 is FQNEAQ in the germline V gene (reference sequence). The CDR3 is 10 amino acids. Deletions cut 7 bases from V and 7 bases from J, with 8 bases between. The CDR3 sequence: CASNPDEQYF. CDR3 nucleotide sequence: TGTGCCAGCAACCCGGATGAGCAGTACTTC.

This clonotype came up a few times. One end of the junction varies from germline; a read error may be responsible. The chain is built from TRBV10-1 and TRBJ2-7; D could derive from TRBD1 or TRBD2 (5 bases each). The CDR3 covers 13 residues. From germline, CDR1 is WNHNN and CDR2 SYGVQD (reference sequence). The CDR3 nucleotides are TGCGCCAACAGTGAGGGGATATCCTACGAGCAGTACTTC. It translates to CANSEGISYEQYF.

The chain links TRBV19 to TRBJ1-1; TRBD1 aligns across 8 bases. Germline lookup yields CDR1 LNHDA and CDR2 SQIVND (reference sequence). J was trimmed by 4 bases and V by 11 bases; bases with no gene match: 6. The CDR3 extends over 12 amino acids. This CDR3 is CACSTGGTEAFF. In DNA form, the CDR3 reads TGTGCCTGCAGCACAGGGGGCACTGAAGCTTTCTTT.

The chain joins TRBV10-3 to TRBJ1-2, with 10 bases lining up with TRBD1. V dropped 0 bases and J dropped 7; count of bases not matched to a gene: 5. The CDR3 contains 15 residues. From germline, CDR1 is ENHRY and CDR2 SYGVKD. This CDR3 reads CAISESRQGAGGYTF. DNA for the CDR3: TGTGCCATCAGTGAGTCGAGACAGGGGGCTGGTGGCTACACCTTC.

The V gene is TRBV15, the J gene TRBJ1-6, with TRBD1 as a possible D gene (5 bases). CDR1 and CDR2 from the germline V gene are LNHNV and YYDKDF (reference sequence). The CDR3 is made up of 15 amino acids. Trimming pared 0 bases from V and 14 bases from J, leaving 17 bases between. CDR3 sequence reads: CATSRDPGRPIALHF. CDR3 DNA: TGTGCCACCAGCAGAGACCCGGGACGTCCAATTGCCCTCCACTTT. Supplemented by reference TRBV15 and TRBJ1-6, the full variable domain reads DAMVIQNPRYQVTQFGKPVTLSCSQTLNHNVMYWYQQKSSQAPKLLFHYYDKDFNNEADTPDNFQSRRPNTSFCFLDIRSPGLGDTAMYLCATSRDPGRPIALHFGNGTRLTVT.

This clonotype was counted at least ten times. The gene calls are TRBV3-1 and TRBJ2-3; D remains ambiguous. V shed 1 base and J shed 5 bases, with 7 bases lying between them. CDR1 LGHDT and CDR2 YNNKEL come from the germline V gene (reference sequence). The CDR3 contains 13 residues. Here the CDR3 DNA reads TGTGCCAGCAGCCAAGCAATAAGAGATACGCAGTATTTT. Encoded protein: CASSQAIRDTQYF.

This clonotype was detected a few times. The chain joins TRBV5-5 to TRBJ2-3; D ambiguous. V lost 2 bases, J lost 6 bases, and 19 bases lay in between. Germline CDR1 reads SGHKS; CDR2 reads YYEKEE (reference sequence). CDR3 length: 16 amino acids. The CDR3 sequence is CASSFGTLDLGDTQYF. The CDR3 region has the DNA TGTGCCAGCAGCTTTGGCACATTGGATTTGGGGGATACGCAGTATTTT.

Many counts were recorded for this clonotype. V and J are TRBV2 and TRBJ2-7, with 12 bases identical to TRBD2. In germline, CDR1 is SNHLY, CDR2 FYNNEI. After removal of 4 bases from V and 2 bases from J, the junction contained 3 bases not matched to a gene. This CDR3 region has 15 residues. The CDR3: CASSATSGRPYEQYF. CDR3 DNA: TGTGCCAGCAGTGCAACTAGCGGGAGGCCCTACGAGCAGTACTTC.

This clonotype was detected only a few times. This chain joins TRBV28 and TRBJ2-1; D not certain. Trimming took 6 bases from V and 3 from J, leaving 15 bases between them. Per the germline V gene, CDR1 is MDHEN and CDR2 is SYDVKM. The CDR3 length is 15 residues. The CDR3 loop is CASSLRLDGYNEQFF. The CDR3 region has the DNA TGTGCCAGCAGCCTAAGACTGGACGGCTACAATGAGCAGTTCTTC. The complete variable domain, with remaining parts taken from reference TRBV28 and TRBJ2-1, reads DVKVTQSSRYLVKRTGEKVFLECVQDMDHENMFWYRQDPGLGLRLIYFSYDVKMKEKGDIPEGYSVSREKKERFSLILESASTNQTSMYLCASSLRLDGYNEQFFGPGTRLTVL.

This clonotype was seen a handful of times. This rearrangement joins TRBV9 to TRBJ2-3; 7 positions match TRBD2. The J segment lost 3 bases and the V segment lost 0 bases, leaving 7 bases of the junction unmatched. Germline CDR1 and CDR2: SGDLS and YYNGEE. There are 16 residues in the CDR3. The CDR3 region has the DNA TGTGCCAGCAGCGTAGCTGCGGGAGTAAGTACAGATACGCAGTATTTT. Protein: CASSVAAGVSTDTQYF.

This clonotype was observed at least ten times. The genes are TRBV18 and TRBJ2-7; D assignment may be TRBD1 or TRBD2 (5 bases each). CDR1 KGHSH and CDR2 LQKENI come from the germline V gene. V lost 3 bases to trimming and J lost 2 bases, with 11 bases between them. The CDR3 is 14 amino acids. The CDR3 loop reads CASSPRDGAYEQYF. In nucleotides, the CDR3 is TGTGCCAGCTCACCCCGGGACGGTGCCTACGAGCAGTACTTC. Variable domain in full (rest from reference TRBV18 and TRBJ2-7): NAGVMQNPRHLVRRRGQEARLRCSPMKGHSHVYWYRQLPEEGLKFMVYLQKENIIDESGMPKERFSAEFPKEGPSILRIQQVVRGDSAAYFCASSPRDGAYEQYFGPGTRLTVT.

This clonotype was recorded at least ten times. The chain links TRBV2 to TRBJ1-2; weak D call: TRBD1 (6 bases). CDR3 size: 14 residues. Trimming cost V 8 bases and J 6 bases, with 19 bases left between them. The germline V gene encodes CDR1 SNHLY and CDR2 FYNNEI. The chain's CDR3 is CASLEGQLQNGYTF. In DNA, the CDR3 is TGTGCCAGCTTAGAAGGACAGCTCCAAAATGGCTACACCTTC.

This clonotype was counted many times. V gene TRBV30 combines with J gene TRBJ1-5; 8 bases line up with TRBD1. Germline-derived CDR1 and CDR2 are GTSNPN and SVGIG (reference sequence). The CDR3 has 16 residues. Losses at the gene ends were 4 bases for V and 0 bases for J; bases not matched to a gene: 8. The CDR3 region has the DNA TGTGCCTGGACCTGGTCAGGGGGCTCTAGCAATCAGCCCCAGCATTTT. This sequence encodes CAWTWSGGSSNQPQHF.

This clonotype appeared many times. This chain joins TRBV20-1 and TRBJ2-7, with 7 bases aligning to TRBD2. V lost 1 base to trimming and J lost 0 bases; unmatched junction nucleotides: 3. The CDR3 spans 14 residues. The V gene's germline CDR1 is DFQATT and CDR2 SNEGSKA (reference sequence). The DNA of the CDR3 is TGCAGTGCTAGAGGAGCGGGGACCTCCTACGAGCAGTACTTC. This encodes CSARGAGTSYEQYF.